This T cell receptor beta chain comes out of a study of cytomegalovirus exposure and HLA in healthy donors. About the study: Unique TCRs from HLA-typed donors, 65 million to 85 million of them, were held in an early data release.

PCR involved 60 Vbeta and 13 Jbeta primers. This table comes from immunoSEQ multiplex PCR, and its TCRdb copy is limited to in-frame clones, with some not included. The table lists about 130,000 clones, 70% to 90% of them singletons. Note on this clone: Its specificity is unknown.

Germline V gene data show CDR1 as ENHRY and CDR2 as SYGVKD. Germline trimming cut 10 bases from V and 5 bases from J; bases unmatched to any gene: 4. This CDR3 is 13 amino acids long. Study-wide points: A later analysis found that most CMV-associated TCR beta chains appeared HLA-restricted. Rarity characterized most TCR sequences, yet some public TCRs appeared in many donors.

The receptor comes from a man aged 35 to 55 in good health and CMV-seronegative. The chain combines TRBV10-3 with TRBJ2-1, with 11 positions matching TRBD2. Sample: PBMCs. For the CDR3, the DNA is TGTGCCACCGGGACTAGCGGCAACAATGAGCAGTTCTTC. This codes for CATGTSGNNEQFF.